This entry features one T cell receptor beta chain sequence. The data were produced by immunoSEQ multiplex PCR, yet TCRdb's version contains in-frame clones alone and is incomplete. The sample shows around 29,000 clones, 70% to 90% of them seen only once. This specimen comes from a study of blood T cell repertoires in COVID-19. In germline, CDR1 is SGHDT, CDR2 YYEEEE. The V and J ends lost 0 bases and 2 bases respectively, with 5 bases between them. The CDR3 covers 13 residues. The sample was peripheral blood. The rearrangement links TRBV5-6 to TRBJ2-5; a weak D match, TRBD1 (5 bases). This TCR came from a woman aged 80 or older with COVID-19, enrolled during active disease. The CDR3 DNA is TGTGCCAGCAGCTTGGGACAGCAAGAGACCCAGTACTTC. It codes for CASSLGQQETQYF. Drawing the rest from reference TRBV5-6 and TRBJ2-5, the complete variable domain is DAGVTQSPTHLIKTRGQQVTLRCSPKSGHDTVSWYQQALGQGPQFIFQYYEEEERQRGNFPDRFSGHQFPNYSSELNVNALLLGDSALYLCASSLGQQETQYFGPGTRLLVL.